These 5 T cell receptor beta chains originate from one sample sequenced in a study of shared clonotypes between healthy human individuals. The table came from immunoSEQ multiplex PCR; TCRdb's copy has only in-frame clones and leaves some out. The sample lists over 400,000 clones, around 95% occurring once. The specimen sequenced was naive CD4+ T cells sorted from blood. As for subset: CD45RA+ positively selected. The receptor source for this set is a woman in her twenties or thirties in good health.

J is TRBJ2-7 and V is TRBV28; D perhaps matches TRBD2 (7 bases). Trimming shortened V by 11 bases and J by 5 bases, and 19 bases separated the two germline ends. The germline V gene encodes CDR1 MDHEN and CDR2 SYDVKM. CDR3 size: 13 residues. The CDR3 loop is CASRMGGGNEQYF. CDR3 in DNA: TGTGCCTCCCGCATGGGGGGGGGCAACGAGCAGTACTTC. The full variable domain, its missing parts supplied by reference TRBV28 and TRBJ2-7, is DVKVTQSSRYLVKRTGEKVFLECVQDMDHENMFWYRQDPGLGLRLIYFSYDVKMKEKGDIPEGYSVSREKKERFSLILESASTNQTSMYLCASRMGGGNEQYFGPGTRLTVT.

V gene TRBV7-2 combines with J gene TRBJ2-7; 11 nucleotides agree with TRBD2. The CDR3 totals 15 residues. The J segment lost 3 bases and the V segment lost 5 bases, leaving 6 bases of the junction unmatched. In germline, CDR1 is SGHTA, CDR2 FQGNSA. CDR3 sequence (DNA): TGTGCCAGCAGCCTAACTAGCGGGAGCTTCTACGAGCAGTACTTC. This encodes CASSLTSGSFYEQYF.

The J gene is TRBJ1-2, the V gene TRBV14; 7 positions agree with TRBD1. Trimming removed 3 bases from V and 7 bases from J; junction bases left unmatched: 11. There are 15 residues in the CDR3. Per the germline V gene, CDR1 is SGHDN and CDR2 is FVKESK. Here the CDR3 DNA reads TGTGCCAGCAGCCATTTTGACAGGGCAGGATCTGGCTACACCTTC. Residues: CASSHFDRAGSGYTF.

The chain employs TRBV29-1 and TRBJ2-3, with 7 positions matching TRBD2. The CDR3 covers 16 residues. In germline, CDR1 is SQVTM, CDR2 ANQGSEA. The trim removed 2 bases at V and 0 bases at J, leaving 8 bases unmatched. The CDR3 reads CSVELASGESTDTQYF. In nucleotides, the CDR3 is TGCAGCGTTGAATTGGCGAGCGGGGAAAGCACAGATACGCAGTATTTT.

V and J are TRBV14 and TRBJ2-7; TRBD2 aligns across 12 bases. The germline CDR1 and CDR2 sequences are SGHDN and FVKESK. The CDR3 covers 14 residues. After removal of 1 base from V and 6 bases from J, the junction contained 1 base not matched to a gene. CDR3 in amino acids: CASSQASGRAEQYF. The CDR3 coding sequence is TGTGCCAGCAGCCAAGCTAGCGGGAGGGCCGAGCAGTACTTC. Using reference TRBV14 and TRBJ2-7 for the parts outside the CDR3, the full variable domain is EAGVTQFPSHSVIEKGQTVTLRCDPISGHDNLYWYRRVMGKEIKFLLHFVKESKQDESGMPNNRFLAERTGGTYSTLKVQPAELEDSGVYFCASSQASGRAEQYFGPGTRLTVT.